A selection of T cell receptor beta chains follows, all from one sample in a study of identical twins. Each CDR3 protein is one row after TCRdb ran MiXCR on the 5' RACE reads. Of a few hundred thousand distinct CDR3 sequences detected, less than 20% appear once; the ten largest clones hold roughly an eighth. The sequenced sample consisted of naive T cells sorted from blood. The receptors derive from a man between 45 and 60 years old in good health. Each CDR3 is given with its conserved first and last residue. The D gene is left open where the match is weak. Size tells how often a clone was seen (once, few, many) or the class of an expanded clone, and some rows leave it out.

>few|-|TRBV7-2|TRBJ2-5
TGTGCCAGCAGCACCCGACAAGAGCAAGAGACCCAGTACTTC
CASSTRQEQETQYF
>-|-|TRBV20-1|TRBJ2-7
TGCAGTGCTAGAGATTGGGGGCAGGCCATCTCCTACGAGCAGTACTTC
CSARDWGQAISYEQYF
>-|-|TRBV6-5|TRBJ2-7
TGTGCCAGCAGTTACTCTGTGAGCGGTCTCGGCGAGCAGTACTTC
CASSYSVSGLGEQYF
>many|-|TRBV7-2|TRBJ1-6
TGTGCCAGCAGCTTAGCTGGCAGAATGACGAGCTCCTATAATTCACCCCTCCACTTT
CASSLAGRMTSSYNSPLHF
>few|-|TRBV10-3|TRBJ2-1
TGTGCCATCAGTGAGTTGGGGGACACTTACAATGAGCAGTTCTTC
CAISELGDTYNEQFF
>many|-|TRBV4-3|TRBJ1-5
TGCGCCAGCAGCCAAGATTCGAACCCTGATCAGCCCCAGCATTTT
CASSQDSNPDQPQHF
>few|TRBD2|TRBV6-1|TRBJ2-2
TGTGCCAGCAGAGGTCCGGGACTAGCGGGCCGAAGCGGGGAGCTGTTTTTT
CASRGPGLAGRSGELFF
>few|TRBD1|TRBV6-5|TRBJ1-5
TGTGCCAGCAGTTACTTCGGGGACAGGGTTGGTCAGCCCCAGCATTTT
CASSYFGDRVGQPQHF
>-|-|TRBV19|TRBJ2-2
TGTGCCAGTAGTCCCAGGGTTGTGAGAACCGGGGAGCTGTTTTTT
CASSPRVVRTGELFF
>few|-|TRBV7-2|TRBJ2-7
TGTGCCAGCAGCTGGATCGGCGAGGGCCACTACGAGCAGTACTTC
CASSWIGEGHYEQYF
>once|-|TRBV30|TRBJ2-7
TGTGCCTGGAATCTCGGCAGGGCCCGTCCCGAGCAGTACTTC
CAWNLGRARPEQYF
>many|-|TRBV3-1|TRBJ2-7
TGTGCCAGCAGTCCCCCCTCCTACGAGCAGTACTTC
CASSPPSYEQYF
>many|TRBD2|TRBV5-1|TRBJ2-2
TGCGCCAGCAGCTTGGATATGGCTAGCGGGCGACCCAACACCGGGGAGCTGTTTTTT
CASSLDMASGRPNTGELFF
>few|-|TRBV3-1|TRBJ2-2
TGTGCCAGCAGCCCTAGAGAGGGGTCGGACACCGGGGAGCTGTTTTTT
CASSPREGSDTGELFF
>-|TRBD2|TRBV20-1|TRBJ2-1
TGCAGTGCCCCGCTGGGACTAGCGGGAAAGGGGTCCTACAATGAGCAGTTCTTC
CSAPLGLAGKGSYNEQFF
>-|-|TRBV24-1|TRBJ2-1
TGTGCCACCAGTGACCGCCTACGGGGCTACAATGAGCAGTTCTTC
CATSDRLRGYNEQFF
>-|TRBD2|TRBV4-1|TRBJ2-1
TGCGCCAGCAGCCCCCTGAGCGGGGGGGTCTTGGATGAGCAGTTCTTC
CASSPLSGGVLDEQFF
>few|TRBD1|TRBV6-1|TRBJ2-6
TGTGCCAGCAGGAGAGCAGGGGGCGGTGGGGCCAACGTCCTGACTTTC
CASRRAGGGGANVLTF
>few|TRBD1|TRBV4-3|TRBJ1-1
TGCGCCAGCAGCAAACTACCGGGACAGGGGAATACTGAAGCTTTCTTT
CASSKLPGQGNTEAFF
>-|-|TRBV5-1|TRBJ1-1
TGCGCCAGCAGAGACGGCCGTGGGGGTGAAGCTTTCTTT
CASRDGRGGEAFF
>-|TRBD2|TRBV20-1|TRBJ2-3
TGCAGTACGGAGGGACTAGCGGGGATGGGGATTTTCACAGATACGCAGTATTTT
CSTEGLAGMGIFTDTQYF
>many|TRBD1|TRBV7-9|TRBJ1-4
TGTGCCAGCAGCCCACAAAGGGAAGGGACAGGGCGAAAACTGTTTTTT
CASSPQREGTGRKLFF
>few|TRBD1|TRBV15|TRBJ2-2
TGTGCCACCAGCAGAGATCGGACAGGGTGGGGCACCGGGGAGCTGTTTTTT
CATSRDRTGWGTGELFF
>-|-|TRBV6-2/TRBV6-3|TRBJ1-1
TGTGCCAGCAGTTACGTCCAGGGTACTGAAGCTTTCTTT
CASSYVQGTEAFF
>-|TRBD2|TRBV5-1|TRBJ2-3
TGCGCCAGCAGCTTTTCGTCTAGCGGGAGGACTTATACGCAGTATTTT
CASSFSSSGRTYTQYF
>-|-|TRBV28|TRBJ2-7
TGTGCCAGCACCCAAGGTAGGGGATCCTACGAGCAGTACTTC
CASTQGRGSYEQYF
>-|-|TRBV20-1|TRBJ2-5
TGCAGTGCTAGGGCCCTCTCAAGGGAGACCCAGTACTTC
CSARALSRETQYF
>many|-|TRBV6-2/TRBV6-3|TRBJ2-1
TGTGCCAGCAGTTACTCTCGTCAGGAATCTAATGAGCAGTTCTTC
CASSYSRQESNEQFF
>-|-|TRBV2|TRBJ2-4
TGTGCCAGCAGTGAGACCAAAAACATTCAGTACTTC
CASSETKNIQYF
>few|TRBD2|TRBV13|TRBJ2-3
TGTGCCAGCAGCTTGCCCCCCGGGACTAGCGGAGCAACTAGCACAGATACGCAGTATTTT
CASSLPPGTSGATSTDTQYF
>-|TRBD1|TRBV15|TRBJ2-1
TGTGCCACCAAGCCGGGACAGTTCTACAATGAGCAGTTCTTC
CATKPGQFYNEQFF
>many|TRBD2|TRBV3-1|TRBJ2-7
TGTGCCAGCAGCCTCAAGCCCTCGACACTAGCGGGGGGGCCAACCTACGAGCAGTACTTC
CASSLKPSTLAGGPTYEQYF
>-|-|TRBV23-1|TRBJ1-1
TGCGCCAGCAGTCAATCTCTGTTAAGGCTAATGAACACTGAAGCTTTCTTT
CASSQSLLRLMNTEAFF
>-|TRBD1|TRBV12-3/TRBV12-4|TRBJ1-6
TGTGCCAGCAGAAAACAGGGGAGTGTATATTCACCCCTCCACTTT
CASRKQGSVYSPLHF
>many|TRBD2|TRBV12-3/TRBV12-4|TRBJ2-1
TGTGCCAGCACTTACGGGACTAGCGGGGTTAATGAGCAGTTCTTC
CASTYGTSGVNEQFF
>few|TRBD2|TRBV10-3|TRBJ2-1
TGTGCCATCAGTGACCAGAGCGGGAGGGCCCACAATGAGCAGTTCTTC
CAISDQSGRAHNEQFF
>-|TRBD1|TRBV3-1|TRBJ2-3
TGTGCCAGCAGCCCTTCGACAGGGATGGTTACAGATACGCAGTATTTT
CASSPSTGMVTDTQYF
>-|-|TRBV4-3|TRBJ2-7
TGCGCCAGCAGCCAAGATCTTCTCCGGCCAGGAGGGGCCGAGCAGTACTTC
CASSQDLLRPGGAEQYF
>many|-|TRBV28|TRBJ1-1
TGTGCCAGCAGTTTTAACACTGAAGCTTTCTTT
CASSFNTEAFF
>-|TRBD1|TRBV4-3|TRBJ1-4
TGCGCCAGCAGCCAAGAGCCCGGGACAGGGGTAGTAAAACTGTTTTTT
CASSQEPGTGVVKLFF
>-|-|TRBV20-1|TRBJ2-2
TGCAGTGCTAAAAACCAGGGGATAAACGCCGGGGAGCTGTTTTTT
CSAKNQGINAGELFF
>few|TRBD2|TRBV12-3/TRBV12-4|TRBJ2-1
TGTGCCAGCAGTTTAATTTTAGGTCTAGCGGGAGTCCGCAATGAGCAGTTCTTC
CASSLILGLAGVRNEQFF
>-|TRBD1|TRBV5-1|TRBJ2-7
TGCGCCAGCAGCCAGTCCCGGGACAGGGGCGAGCAGTACTTC
CASSQSRDRGEQYF
>few|-|TRBV5-5|TRBJ1-5
TGTGCCAGCAGCTTGGGGGAGCTTAGCAATCAGCCCCAGCATTTT
CASSLGELSNQPQHF
>few|TRBD2|TRBV29-1|TRBJ2-1
TGCAGCGTAAATAGCCCCCGACTAGCGGGAGTGCGTGAGCAGTTCTTC
CSVNSPRLAGVREQFF
>-|TRBD1|TRBV3-1|TRBJ1-6
TGTGCCAGCAGGGAAACAGGGGTAAATTCACCCCTCCACTTT
CASRETGVNSPLHF
>-|TRBD2|TRBV30|TRBJ2-1
TGTGCCTGGGCTGGACTAGCGTATGAGCAGTTCTTC
CAWAGLAYEQFF
>few|-|TRBV3-1|TRBJ1-1
TGTGCCAGCAGCCTTCAGCCAGGCACTGAAGCTTTCTTT
CASSLQPGTEAFF
>-|-|TRBV9|TRBJ2-1
TGTGCCAGCAGCGGGAGTAGAAATGAGCAGTTCTTC
CASSGSRNEQFF
>few|-|TRBV20-1|TRBJ1-2
TGCAGTGCTAAGACACGGGCGGTGTATGGCTACACCTTC
CSAKTRAVYGYTF
>many|-|TRBV7-8|TRBJ1-5
TGTGCCAGCAGCTTAGCGGGTCAGGTTAGCAATCAGCCCCAGCATTTT
CASSLAGQVSNQPQHF